The 3 T cell receptor beta chains below all came from one sample that was sequenced in a study of shared clonotypes between healthy human individuals. Only in-frame clones appear in the TCRdb table, and some are missing; sequencing was by immunoSEQ multiplex PCR. The data contain more than 1 million clones, approximately 80% of them singletons. The sample comprised memory CD4+ T cells from PBMCs. The subset denotes: CD45RA-negative fraction. These receptors were taken from a man younger than 30 in good health. Some clones in this sample may be carry-over from other donors' samples.

The chain recombines TRBV5-4 with TRBJ2-1; D unclear. Germline V gives CDR1 SGHNT, CDR2 YYREEE (reference sequence). Trimming removed 2 bases from V and 6 bases from J, with 15 bases in between. CDR3 size: 15 residues. CDR3: CASSFVINARNEQFF. CDR3 nucleotide sequence: TGTGCCAGCAGCTTCGTTATAAATGCTCGCAATGAGCAGTTCTTC.

This rearrangement joins TRBV29-1 to TRBJ2-7; 10 bases are shared with TRBD1. V dropped 7 bases and J dropped 3; count of bases not matched to a gene: 3. CDR3 length: 12 amino acids. Germline V CDR1 and CDR2: SQVTM, ANQGSEA. CDR3 bases: TGCAGCGCTTGGGACAGGGGCTACGAGCAGTACTTC. Its protein is CSAWDRGYEQYF.

V usage is TRBV5-1 and J usage is TRBJ2-1, with D possibly called TRBD1 or TRBD2 (5 bases each). Trimming shortened V by 4 bases and J by 9 bases, and 23 bases separated the two germline ends. Germline V gene sequence: CDR1 SGHRS, CDR2 YFSETQ. The length of the CDR3 is 16 residues. The CDR3 DNA reads as TGCGCCAGCAGCACCGGGGACGGAACAAACCTCGGTGAGCAGTTCTTC. This sequence encodes CASSTGDGTNLGEQFF.